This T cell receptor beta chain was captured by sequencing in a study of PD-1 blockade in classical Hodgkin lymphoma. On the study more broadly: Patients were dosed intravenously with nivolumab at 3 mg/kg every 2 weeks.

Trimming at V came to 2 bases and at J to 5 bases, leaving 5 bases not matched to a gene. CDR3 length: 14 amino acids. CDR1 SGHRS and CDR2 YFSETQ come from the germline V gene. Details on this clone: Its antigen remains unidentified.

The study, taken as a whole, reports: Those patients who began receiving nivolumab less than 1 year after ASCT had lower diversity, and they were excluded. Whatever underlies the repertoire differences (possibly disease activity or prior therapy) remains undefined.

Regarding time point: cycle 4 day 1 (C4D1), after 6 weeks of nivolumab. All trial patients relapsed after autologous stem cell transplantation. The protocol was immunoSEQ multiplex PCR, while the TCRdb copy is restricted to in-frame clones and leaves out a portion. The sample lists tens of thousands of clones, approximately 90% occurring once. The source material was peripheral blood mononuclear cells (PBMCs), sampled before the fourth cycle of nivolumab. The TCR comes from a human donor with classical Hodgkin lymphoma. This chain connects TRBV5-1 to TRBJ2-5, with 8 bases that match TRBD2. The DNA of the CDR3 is TGCGCCAGCAGCTTCGGGAGGGGACGGGAGACCCAGTACTTC. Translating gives CASSFGRGRETQYF.